This passage covers 18 T cell receptor beta chains from one sample sequenced in a study of human T cells and chemical hapten exposure. Via MiXCR, TCRdb re-called the RACE reads, giving one row per CDR3 protein. The sample shows 75,000 to 95,000 distinct CDR3 sequences, about 11% of them seen only once. Indicated time point: patch test 2, 6 weeks after DPC sensitization. Treatment of the sample: therapeutic diphenylcyclopropenone sensitization with weekly scalp DPC. This sample comprised whole blood, obtained in connection with sensitization to the hapten diphenylcyclopropenone (DPC). These receptors originate from a man between 35 and 55 years old with alopecia areata. Some clones in this sample may be carry-over from other donors' samples.

This clonotype appeared a few times. The CDR3 is CASSITGEGQPQHF. CDR3 in DNA: TGTGCCAGTAGTATTACAGGGGAGGGACAGCCCCAGCATTTT. V and J are TRBV19 and TRBJ1-5, with TRBD1 matching over 7 bases. Germline V gene data show CDR1 as LNHDA and CDR2 as SQIVND (reference sequence). The CDR3 totals 14 residues. V gave up 3 bases and J gave up 7 bases; unmatched junction bases: 6.

The rearrangement joins TRBV9 to TRBJ2-1; D is uncertain. V lost 0 bases and J lost 0, with 7 bases in between. Per the germline V gene, CDR1 is SGDLS and CDR2 is YYNGEE. The CDR3 has 15 amino acids. The CDR3: CASSVGGRSYNEQFF. CDR3 bases: TGTGCCAGCAGCGTAGGTGGTCGCTCCTACAATGAGCAGTTCTTC.

This clonotype was observed a handful of times. V and J are TRBV12-3 or TRBV12-4 and TRBJ2-1; TRBD1 aligns across 9 bases. Trimming cost V 7 bases and J 6 bases; bases outside gene matches: 7. The CDR3 runs to 14 residues. CDR3 residues: CASTPGTGINEQFF. The CDR3 region has the DNA TGTGCCAGCACCCCCGGGACAGGGATCAATGAGCAGTTCTTC.

The rearrangement uses TRBV20-1 and TRBJ2-1; the match to TRBD2 covers 7 bases. The CDR3 totals 15 residues. The V and J ends lost 1 base and 4 bases, in that order; junction bases with no gene match: 7. Per germline, CDR1 DFQATT and CDR2 SNEGSKA (reference sequence). The CDR3 coding sequence is TGCAGTGCTAGAGTGGGACTGGGAGGGTACAATGAGCAGTTCTTC. Protein: CSARVGLGGYNEQFF.

The chain combines TRBV29-1 with TRBJ2-3; the match to TRBD1 covers 10 bases. With V trimmed by 5 bases and J by 2 bases, 7 bases remained unmatched. The CDR3 length is 15 residues. Germline lookup yields CDR1 SQVTM and CDR2 ANQGSEA. The CDR3 loop is CSVSTGTGATDTQYF. Written as DNA, the CDR3 is TGCAGCGTTTCCACCGGGACAGGGGCCACAGATACGCAGTATTTT.

This clonotype showed up many times. The genes are TRBV7-2 and TRBJ1-6, with D uncertain. The germline gives CDR1 SGHTA, CDR2 FQGNSA. V lost 3 bases and J 6 bases, leaving 15 bases between the germline ends. This CDR3 contains 16 residues. The CDR3 loop reads CASSFRVASSNSPLHF. The CDR3 nucleotides read TGTGCCAGCAGCTTTCGAGTAGCCTCAAGTAATTCACCCCTCCACTTT.

V usage is TRBV28 and J usage is TRBJ2-3; D call uncertain. Trimming took off 7 bases at V and 4 bases at J, with 12 bases between the two ends. This CDR3 has 13 amino acids. Germline CDR1 is MDHEN and CDR2 is SYDVKM. The CDR3 sequence is CASKPSLPDTQYF. The CDR3 DNA reads TGTGCCAGCAAACCCTCCCTCCCAGATACGCAGTATTTT.

This clonotype has more than one count but fewer than ten. The V gene is TRBV6-5, the J gene TRBJ2-5; D not resolved. The CDR3 runs 16 residues. From germline, CDR1 is MNHEY and CDR2 SVGAGI. The germline V and J ends were trimmed by 2 bases and 2 bases, with 15 bases remaining between them. As DNA, the CDR3 is TGTGCCAGCAGTTACACAACCACTCCCGGTCAAGAGACCCAGTACTTC. Encoded protein: CASSYTTTPGQETQYF.

The chain uses TRBV13 and TRBJ2-3; no clear D. V lost 0 bases to trimming and J lost 14 bases, with 12 bases between them. CDR3 length: 12 residues. CDR1 PRHDT and CDR2 FYEKMQ come from the germline V gene (reference sequence). CDR3 amino acids: CASSLGRSSTYF. The DNA of the CDR3 is TGTGCCAGCAGCTTAGGCCGGTCGTCAACGTATTTT.

This clonotype was recorded many times. V usage is TRBV14 and J usage is TRBJ1-1; D gene unclear. Trimming left V 1 base short and J 4 bases short, with 10 bases between. This CDR3 has 14 amino acids. The V gene's germline CDR1 is SGHDN and CDR2 FVKESK. CDR3: CASSQALYATEAFF. The CDR3 bases are TGTGCCAGCAGCCAAGCCCTGTATGCCACTGAAGCTTTCTTT.

This clonotype was counted only a few times. V usage is TRBV12-3 or TRBV12-4 and J usage is TRBJ1-5; the D gene is possibly TRBD1 (5 bases). The CDR3 length is 17 residues. V lost 6 bases and J lost 3, with 21 bases in between. The CDR3 coding sequence is TGTGCCAGCAGCCCCGGCCTAGGTACTGGGGCCAATCAGCCCCAGCATTTT. Translating gives CASSPGLGTGANQPQHF.

This clonotype was counted many times. The rearrangement joins TRBV10-3 to TRBJ1-2, with 7 bases that match TRBD1. The CDR3 covers 11 residues. The germline V gene has CDR1 ENHRY and CDR2 SYGVKD. The CDR3 nucleotides read TGTGTGGCCCTGGGACAGCTTGGCTACACCTTC. This codes for CVALGQLGYTF.

This clonotype was recorded at least ten times. V and J are TRBV6-5 and TRBJ2-3, with TRBD2 as a possible D gene (5 bases). The CDR3 contains 15 residues. Germline assignment: CDR1 MNHEY and CDR2 SVGAGI. Trimming removed 11 bases from V and 4 bases from J, with 22 bases in between. The CDR3 nucleotides are TGTGCCGCCAGAACGGGATTCAGTGGGGCAGATACGCAGTATTTT. Its protein product is CAARTGFSGADTQYF.

This chain uses TRBV30 with TRBJ2-6; D not certain. Germline CDR1 and CDR2: GTSNPN and SVGIG (reference sequence). This CDR3 spans 13 amino acids. Trimming took 8 bases from V and 0 from J, leaving 8 bases between them. The CDR3 here is CAPVGSGANVLTF. The CDR3 DNA follows: TGTGCCCCCGTAGGCTCTGGGGCCAACGTCCTGACTTTC. Combining the CDR3 with reference TRBV30 and TRBJ2-6 gives the whole variable domain SQTIHQWPATLVQPVGSPLSLECTVEGTSNPNLYWYRQAAGRGLQLLFYSVGIGQISSEVPQNLSASRPQDRQFILSSKKLLLSDSGFYLCAPVGSGANVLTFGAGSRLTVL.

The sample holds many counts of this clonotype. The V call is TRBV7-8, the J call TRBJ1-1, with 7 bases lining up with TRBD1. Germline lookup yields CDR1 SGHVS and CDR2 FQNEAQ. V shed 5 bases, J shed 4 bases, and the junction held 19 bases outside the gene matches. CDR3 length equals 18 residues. Written as DNA, the CDR3 is TGTGCCAGCAGCCCACGAGGAGGGGGCCCTGGCGGAGCCACTGAAGCTTTCTTT. This gives the protein CASSPRGGGPGGATEAFF.

This clonotype showed up many times. V gene TRBV7-2 combines with J gene TRBJ1-6, with D possibly TRBD1 on 6 matching bases. The germline V gene encodes CDR1 SGHTA and CDR2 FQGNSA. CDR3 length: 14 amino acids. V was clipped by 5 bases and J by 9 bases, with 14 bases between them. CDR3 DNA sequence: TGTGCCAGCAGCCTAGGGGGGGGGAGTTCACCCCTCCACTTT. Translated: CASSLGGGSSPLHF.

V and J are TRBV6-4 and TRBJ2-3, with 8 bases fitting TRBD1. The length of the CDR3 is 13 residues. Trimming took 6 bases from V and 3 from J; bases not matched to a gene: 2. Germline-derived CDR1 and CDR2 are MRHNA and SNTAGT. Here the CDR3 reads CASSRDRTDTQYF. DNA for the CDR3: TGTGCCAGCAGCCGGGACAGGACAGATACGCAGTATTTT.

The V and J genes are TRBV4-2 and TRBJ2-6; D is possibly TRBD2 (6 bases). Germline V gives CDR1 LGHNA, CDR2 YNFKEQ. The germline V and J ends were trimmed by 3 bases and 0 bases, with 15 bases remaining between them. CDR3 length: 18 amino acids. The CDR3 loop is CASSHERLESSGANVLTF. The CDR3 nucleotides read TGTGCCAGCAGCCACGAACGACTAGAAAGCTCTGGGGCCAACGTCCTGACTTTC.